These T cell receptor beta chains were read from a single sample in a study of blood T cell repertoires in COVID-19. Produced via immunoSEQ multiplex PCR; TCRdb's table is partial and in-frame only. The sample lists under 300,000 clones, around 80% occurring once. Sequencing was carried out using peripheral blood. The receptors derive from a woman aged 18-29 years with acute or convalescent COVID-19. Both conserved end residues are trimmed from each CDR3.

v_gene,j_gene,CDR3aa
TRBV19,TRBJ1-5,ASSHGSNQPQH
TRBV19,TRBJ1-4,ASSRDRPRGNEKLF
TRBV9,TRBJ2-1,ASSESTSGIPNEQF
TRBV11-2,TRBJ1-1,ASSSSGGITEAF
TRBV19,TRBJ2-5,ASSISASQETQY
TRBV2,TRBJ2-3,ASSDRLGQASTDTQY
TRBV10-3,TRBJ1-1,AISELGLSGQGAQAF
TRBV7-9,TRBJ2-1,ASETIGEQF
TRBV20-1,TRBJ1-5,SAIDDRYSNQPQH
TRBV28,TRBJ2-2,ASSPPPGLTGELF
TRBV6-1,TRBJ2-5,ASSQGLAGLQETQY
TRBV15,TRBJ2-3,ATSRGEQYSTDTQY
TRBV4-3,TRBJ1-2,ASSQELQDLYGYT
TRBV15,TRBJ1-2,ATSRGWGDYGYT
TRBV19,TRBJ2-1,AAGRLADNEQF
TRBV29-1,TRBJ1-2,SVWTSRIYGYT
TRBV18,TRBJ1-3,ASSPGGGYGSGNTIY
TRBV7-9,TRBJ1-2,ASSLGTGGARYGYT
TRBV27,TRBJ1-6,ASSSLGGKSPLH
TRBV12-5,TRBJ2-3,ASGHGQSLTDTQY
TRBV5-1,TRBJ2-1,ASSLVVYEQF
TRBV27,TRBJ2-7,ASSERAGDPYEQY
TRBV20-1,TRBJ2-7,SALRSEQY
TRBV28,TRBJ1-6,ASSSTGDNSPLH
TRBV7-2,TRBJ1-1,ASSLFGFTEAF
TRBV11-3,TRBJ2-3,ASSLGLRAGDTQY
TRBV5-1,TRBJ1-4,ASSLEGQTEKLF
TRBV5-1,TRBJ2-7,ASSLQGSYEQY
TRBV18,TRBJ2-1,ASSQTRSSYNEQF
TRBV25-1,TRBJ2-5,ATGTSGRETQY